This TCR beta chain comes out of a study of control samples from healthy donors and cancer patients. Libraries were prepared by immunoSEQ multiplex PCR; TCRdb keeps only in-frame clonotypes and omits some of them. The sample yields under 200,000 clones, 90% to 95% seen once. The sequencing sample was made of blood. This receptor was identified in a woman in her 30s in good health.

The CDR3 is CASRTSGGYEQYF. The CDR3 DNA follows: TGTGCCAGCAGGACTAGCGGGGGGTACGAGCAGTACTTC. J is TRBJ2-7 and V is TRBV12-3 or TRBV12-4; 13 positions agree with TRBD2. V was pared by 6 bases and J by 4 bases, with 0 bases of the junction left unmatched. This CDR3 spans 13 amino acids.